Shown below are 12 T cell receptor beta chains from a single sample sequenced in a study of T cells in Graves' hyperthyroidism and ophthalmopathy. Amplification yielded TCR beta CDR3 regions, with RNA transcripts as the source. When the TCR CDR3 underwent first-round RT-PCR, the HTBI primer set was used. TCRdb called the multiplex PCR reads again in MiXCR, with one record for every CDR3 protein. The data show 600,000 to 800,000 distinct CDR3 sequences, 35% seen once. The sample comprised blood. These receptors all come from a woman aged 40 to 50 with Graves' hyperthyroidism.

The V gene is TRBV7-2, the J gene TRBJ2-7; D gene unclear. CDR3 length equals 11 residues. Germline V gene data show CDR1 as SGHTA and CDR2 as FQGNSA. V was cut by 4 bases and J by 12 bases, with 13 bases left in between. CDR3 sequence: CASSSNEAPYF. The CDR3 DNA is TGTGCCAGCAGCTCCAATGAGGCTCCGTACTTC.

This clonotype was counted at least ten times. The chain carries TRBV15 and TRBJ1-5, with a weak D call TRBD1 (5 bases). CDR1 and CDR2 from the germline V gene are LNHNV and YYDKDF (reference sequence). V was shortened by 8 bases and J by 0 bases, with 14 bases between the two germline ends. CDR3 length: 15 amino acids. CDR3 DNA: TGTGCCACCTCTCTCGGACACAATAGCAATCAGCCCCAGCATTTT. It specifies CATSLGHNSNQPQHF.

CDR3 coding DNA: TGCAGTGCTAGAGACCTTGGGACAGGGGCCGGGGAGCTGTTTTTT. Translating it yields CSARDLGTGAGELFF. V gene TRBV20-1 combines with J gene TRBJ2-2; 10 nucleotides line up with TRBD1. V lost 0 bases to trimming and J lost 6 bases; unmatched junction nucleotides: 4. The CDR3 loop spans 15 amino acids. The germline V gene has CDR1 DFQATT and CDR2 SNEGSKA (reference sequence).

The table lists this clonotype with a count of one. The chain has TRBV4-3 and TRBJ1-1; TRBD1 aligns across 11 bases. The CDR3 loop spans 20 amino acids. CDR1 is LGHNA and CDR2 is YSLEER in the germline V gene. The V segment lost 0 bases and the J segment 1 base; nucleotides outside the gene matches: 13. CDR3 amino acids: CASSQDIHTGQGGENTEAFF. In DNA form, the CDR3 reads TGCGCCAGCAGCCAAGATATCCACACGGGACAGGGGGGAGAGAACACTGAAGCTTTCTTT.

This clonotype was seen ten or more times. This chain connects TRBV24-1 to TRBJ2-7, with 10 bases that match TRBD2. Trimming removed 3 bases from V and 6 bases from J; junction bases left unmatched: 7. Germline lookup yields CDR1 KGHDR and CDR2 SFDVKD. The length of the CDR3 is 15 residues. The CDR3 DNA reads as TGTGCCACCAGTGATGTGACTAGCGGGCTCTCCGAGCAGTACTTC. This translates into CATSDVTSGLSEQYF.

This clonotype was seen many times. The chain couples TRBV7-9 to TRBJ1-4; D ambiguous. Trimming stripped 3 bases from V and 7 bases from J, with 12 bases between. The CDR3 extends over 14 amino acids. Germline CDR1 and CDR2: SEHNR and FQNEAQ (reference sequence). Here the CDR3 reads CASSFSGSFEKLFF. In nucleotides, the CDR3 is TGTGCCAGCAGCTTCTCCGGCTCTTTTGAAAAACTGTTTTTT.

This clonotype was counted a few times. The CDR3 region has the DNA TGCAGCGATGGCACTGAAGCTTTCTTT. Protein product: CSDGTEAFF. The chain links TRBV29-1 to TRBJ1-1; no firm D call. Trimming stripped 7 bases from V and 4 bases from J, with 4 bases between. CDR1 and CDR2 from the germline V gene are SQVTM and ANQGSEA. This CDR3 spans 9 amino acids. Together with reference TRBV29-1 and TRBJ1-1, the CDR3 gives the full variable domain: SAVISQKPSRDICQRGTSLTIQCQVDSQVTMMFWYRQQPGQSLTLIATANQGSEATYESGFVIDKFPISRPNLTFSTLTVSNMSPEDSSIYLCSDGTEAFFGQGTRLTVV.

The rearrangement joins TRBV7-2 to TRBJ2-7; D is tentatively TRBD1 or TRBD2 (5 bases each). This CDR3 is 15 amino acids long. Germline V gene data show CDR1 as SGHTA and CDR2 as FQGNSA. V was trimmed by 5 bases and J by 1 base, leaving 15 bases between them. The CDR3 region is CASSAGTLRSYEQYF. Here the CDR3 DNA reads TGTGCCAGCAGCGCCGGGACCTTGCGATCCTACGAGCAGTACTTC.

The J gene is TRBJ2-7, the V gene TRBV12-3 or TRBV12-4; the match to TRBD1 covers 8 bases. Unmatched junction bases numbered 5, after V lost 5 bases and J lost 2 bases. The length of the CDR3 is 14 residues. The CDR3 loop is CASSPPGQAYEQYF. Here the CDR3 DNA reads TGTGCCAGCAGTCCACCGGGACAGGCCTACGAGCAGTACTTC.

This chain uses TRBV9 with TRBJ1-3, with 12 nucleotides matching TRBD1. Per the germline V gene, CDR1 is SGDLS and CDR2 is YYNGEE. V gave up 2 bases and J gave up 4 bases; unmatched junction bases: 7. This CDR3 region has 17 residues. CDR3 sequence (DNA): TGTGCCAGCAGCGTCCGGGGACAGGGGGCGTTGGGAAACACCATATATTTT. This encodes CASSVRGQGALGNTIYF.

This clonotype was detected only once. The chain links TRBV20-1 to TRBJ1-4; D may be TRBD1 (5 bases). The CDR3 has 14 residues. Germline loops: CDR1 DFQATT, CDR2 SNEGSKA (reference sequence). The ends were cut back, 2 bases at V and 5 bases at J, with 12 bases in the middle. The CDR3 DNA reads TGCAGTGCTAGAACGACGGCAGGGAATGAAAAACTGTTTTTT. Amino acid sequence: CSARTTAGNEKLFF.

With respect to this clonotype: The CDR3 end shows no conserved phenylalanine or tryptophan, and so a read error is likely. V gene TRBV11-2 combines with J gene TRBJ1-1; D is unresolved. Trimming removed 5 bases at V and 5 bases at J, with 12 bases between. CDR1 is SGHAT and CDR2 is FQNNGV in the germline V gene. There are 13 residues in the CDR3. Here the CDR3 reads CASSGSARTEAFS. The CDR3 DNA sequence: TGTGCCAGCAGCGGGTCGGCACGGACTGAAGCTTTCTCT.